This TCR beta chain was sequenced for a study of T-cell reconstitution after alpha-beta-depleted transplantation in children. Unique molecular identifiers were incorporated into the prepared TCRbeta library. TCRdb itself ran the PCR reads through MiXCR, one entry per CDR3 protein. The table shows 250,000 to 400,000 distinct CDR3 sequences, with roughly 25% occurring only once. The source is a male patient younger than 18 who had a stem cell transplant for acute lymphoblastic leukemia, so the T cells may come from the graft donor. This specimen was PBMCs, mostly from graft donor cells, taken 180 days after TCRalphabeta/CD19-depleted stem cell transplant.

The CDR3, as DNA: TGCGCCAGCAGCCACTTGGGACTAGCGGGGGGCCTCTCCTACGAGCAGTACTTC. Protein sequence: CASSHLGLAGGLSYEQYF. The rearrangement joins TRBV4-1 to TRBJ2-7; 15 bases fit TRBD2. This CDR3 region has 18 residues. Germline CDR1 MGHRA, CDR2 YSYEKL. The junction had 6 bases not matched to a gene; V was cut back by 3 bases and J by 0 bases.